Each of the 2 T cell receptor beta chains below was sequenced from the same sample in a study of T cells after yellow fever vaccination. In TCRdb, the 5' RACE reads were re-called with MiXCR into one record per CDR3 protein. The sample gives about 210,000 distinct CDR3 sequences, roughly 6.2% of which show up once; 1% to 1.2% is in the top ten. Source: CD4+ T cells sorted from PBMCs, taken on the day of the yellow fever booster vaccination. The receptor source for this set is a man aged 25 to 40 who received the YFV17D yellow fever vaccine.

This chain uses TRBV20-1 with TRBJ2-2; D may be TRBD1 or TRBD2 (7 bases each). This CDR3 is 15 amino acids long. V was trimmed by 6 bases and J by 1 base, leaving 15 bases between them. CDR1 and CDR2 from the germline V gene are DFQATT and SNEGSKA (reference sequence). CDR3 sequence reads: CSARGGLRNTGELFF. CDR3 DNA sequence: TGCAGTGCCAGGGGGGGACTGAGGAACACCGGGGAGCTGTTTTTT.

This clonotype has only a few counts. The chain combines TRBV7-9 with TRBJ2-7; tentative D call: TRBD2 (5 bases). This CDR3 region has 14 residues. The V end was cut by 5 bases, the J end by 7 bases, with 18 bases between. Germline V lookup: CDR1 SEHNR, CDR2 FQNEAQ (reference sequence). CDR3 nucleotides: TGTGCCAGCAGCCCCGACGGAGTTTCGGGGGAGCAGTACTTC. Its translation: CASSPDGVSGEQYF. Using reference TRBV7-9 and TRBJ2-7 for the parts outside the CDR3, the full variable domain is DTGVSQNPRHKITKRGQNVTFRCDPISEHNRLYWYRQTLGQGPEFLTYFQNEAQLEKSRLLSDRFSAERPKGSFSTLEIQRTEQGDSAMYLCASSPDGVSGEQYFGPGTRLTVT.